Listed below are T cell receptor beta chains from one sample, sequenced in a study of T cells in Graves' hyperthyroidism and ophthalmopathy. MiXCR, applied by TCRdb to the multiplex PCR reads, yields one record per CDR3 protein. The table lists hundreds of thousands of distinct CDR3 sequences, roughly 14% of them singletons, with less than 6% in the top ten. Specimen: blood. The receptors shown here come from a woman between 25 and 40 years old with Graves' hyperthyroidism that later progressed to Graves' ophthalmopathy. The CDR3 runs from the conserved cysteine through the conserved F or W. Each record gives: J gene, D gene, clone size, V gene, CDR3 DNA, CDR3 protein. D genes are given only for firm matches. Clone size appears in some rows only: once, few, many, or a class for an expanded clone.

j_call: TRBJ1-2; d_call: TRBD1; clone_size: .; v_call: TRBV30; cdr3_nt: TGTGCCTGGAGTGTACAGGGGGCGCGATACTATGGCTACACCTTC; cdr3_aa: CAWSVQGARYYGYTF
j_call: TRBJ2-1; d_call: .; clone_size: .; v_call: TRBV4-1; cdr3_nt: TGCGCCAGCAGCCAAGATTGGGTGACGCGGGGGCCCGGTTACAATGAGCAGTTCTTC; cdr3_aa: CASSQDWVTRGPGYNEQFF
j_call: TRBJ1-2; d_call: TRBD1; clone_size: .; v_call: TRBV3-1; cdr3_nt: TGTGCCAGCAGCCGAAATACAGGGGGAAACTATGGCTACACCTTC; cdr3_aa: CASSRNTGGNYGYTF
j_call: TRBJ2-3; d_call: .; clone_size: few; v_call: TRBV28; cdr3_nt: TGTGCCAGCCCCCCGGGGCCAGGGGACACAGATACGCAGTATTTT; cdr3_aa: CASPPGPGDTDTQYF
j_call: TRBJ2-2; d_call: TRBD2; clone_size: many; v_call: TRBV12-3/TRBV12-4; cdr3_nt: TGTGCCAGCGTTCTCGGGAGGGCTAGTGGGGAGCTGTTTTTT; cdr3_aa: CASVLGRASGELFF
j_call: TRBJ2-3; d_call: .; clone_size: many; v_call: TRBV3-1; cdr3_nt: TGTGCCAGCAGCCAAGTCGCAGATACGCAGTATTTT; cdr3_aa: CASSQVADTQYF
j_call: TRBJ1-5; d_call: TRBD1; clone_size: many; v_call: TRBV12-3/TRBV12-4; cdr3_nt: TGTGCCAGCAGTTCTACTCCGGGACAGGGAAATCAGCCCCAGCATTTT; cdr3_aa: CASSSTPGQGNQPQHF
j_call: TRBJ2-7; d_call: .; clone_size: many; v_call: TRBV28; cdr3_nt: TGTGCCAGCAGTTTAAGCCACCGGGACTCCTACCTCTACGAGCAGTACTTC; cdr3_aa: CASSLSHRDSYLYEQYF
j_call: TRBJ1-5; d_call: .; clone_size: many; v_call: TRBV30; cdr3_nt: TGTGCCTGGAGTGTGGCAGAGAATCAGCCCCAGCATTTT; cdr3_aa: CAWSVAENQPQHF
j_call: TRBJ1-3; d_call: .; clone_size: many; v_call: TRBV7-2; cdr3_nt: TGTGCCAGCAGCCCCTCACAGGTAGTCTCTGGAAACACCATATATTTT; cdr3_aa: CASSPSQVVSGNTIYF
j_call: TRBJ2-1; d_call: .; clone_size: few; v_call: TRBV20-1; cdr3_nt: TGCAGTGCCCTAAACGAGGGTTCCTACAATGAGCAGTTCTTC; cdr3_aa: CSALNEGSYNEQFF
j_call: TRBJ1-3; d_call: .; clone_size: .; v_call: TRBV7-9; cdr3_nt: TGTGCCAGCAGTGGGTCCACCATATATTTT; cdr3_aa: CASSGSTIYF
j_call: TRBJ2-1; d_call: TRBD2; clone_size: many; v_call: TRBV14; cdr3_nt: TGTGCCAGCAGCCAAGACCCGACTAGCGTTGGGTACAATGAGCAGTTCTTC; cdr3_aa: CASSQDPTSVGYNEQFF
j_call: TRBJ1-5; d_call: .; clone_size: many; v_call: TRBV18; cdr3_nt: TGTGCCAGCTCGCCTGCCGCACTCAATCAGCCCCAGCATTTT; cdr3_aa: CASSPAALNQPQHF
j_call: TRBJ1-4; d_call: .; clone_size: .; v_call: TRBV7-9; cdr3_nt: TGTGCCAGCAGCTTCTGGGACTTGCGGGGTGAAAAACTGTTTTTT; cdr3_aa: CASSFWDLRGEKLFF
j_call: TRBJ2-2; d_call: TRBD2; clone_size: .; v_call: TRBV10-3; cdr3_nt: TGTGCCATCGGTTCTGAGCGGGACTCCGGGGAGCTGTTTTTT; cdr3_aa: CAIGSERDSGELFF
j_call: TRBJ2-3; d_call: TRBD1; clone_size: .; v_call: TRBV10-3; cdr3_nt: TGTGCCAAAAGACAGGGGACGGGCACAGATACGCAGTATTTT; cdr3_aa: CAKRQGTGTDTQYF
j_call: TRBJ2-1; d_call: TRBD2; clone_size: .; v_call: TRBV7-2; cdr3_nt: TGTGCCAGCAGCATATATCGTAGCGGGGGCCTTGAGCAGTTCTTC; cdr3_aa: CASSIYRSGGLEQFF
j_call: TRBJ1-2; d_call: TRBD1; clone_size: many; v_call: TRBV12-3/TRBV12-4; cdr3_nt: TGTGCCAGCACTAAAGTAGGACAGGGATCCTATGGCTACACCTTC; cdr3_aa: CASTKVGQGSYGYTF
j_call: TRBJ1-1; d_call: .; clone_size: many; v_call: TRBV2; cdr3_nt: TGTGCCACGGGCCGGGGCCCCATGTACACTGAAGCTTTCTTT; cdr3_aa: CATGRGPMYTEAFF
j_call: TRBJ2-5; d_call: TRBD2; clone_size: .; v_call: TRBV30; cdr3_nt: TGTGCCTGGAGTGTACTAGCGCGAGAGACCCAGTACTTC; cdr3_aa: CAWSVLARETQYF
j_call: TRBJ2-5; d_call: .; clone_size: many; v_call: TRBV12-3/TRBV12-4; cdr3_nt: TGTGCCAGCAGTTTATCCCCCGGAGAGACCCAGTACTTC; cdr3_aa: CASSLSPGETQYF
j_call: TRBJ2-7; d_call: .; clone_size: .; v_call: TRBV29-1; cdr3_nt: TGCAGCGCCCCTCAGGGCAACGAGCAGTACTTC; cdr3_aa: CSAPQGNEQYF
j_call: TRBJ1-2; d_call: TRBD1; clone_size: many; v_call: TRBV12-3/TRBV12-4; cdr3_nt: TGTGCCAGCCTTACAGGGGGCCTCGATGGCTACACCTTC; cdr3_aa: CASLTGGLDGYTF
j_call: TRBJ2-7; d_call: TRBD2; clone_size: .; v_call: TRBV24-1; cdr3_nt: TGTGCCACCAGTGAAGCGGGAGGGACCTACGAGCAGTACTTC; cdr3_aa: CATSEAGGTYEQYF
j_call: TRBJ2-7; d_call: .; clone_size: many; v_call: TRBV11-3; cdr3_nt: TGTGCCAGCACCCTCGGGGGACTCCAGGGGGAAGTCGTCCATGAGCAGTACTTC; cdr3_aa: CASTLGGLQGEVVHEQYF
j_call: TRBJ1-3; d_call: .; clone_size: many; v_call: TRBV27; cdr3_nt: TGTGCCAGCAGTTTACGAGCTCGACTCTACCCCATATATTTT; cdr3_aa: CASSLRARLYPIYF
j_call: TRBJ2-5; d_call: TRBD2; clone_size: .; v_call: TRBV20-1; cdr3_nt: TGCAGTGCTCTGGGACTAGCGGGAGGGGGGGAGACCCAGTACTTC; cdr3_aa: CSALGLAGGGETQYF
j_call: TRBJ2-7; d_call: .; clone_size: many; v_call: TRBV28; cdr3_nt: TGTGCCAGCGGGTTTGGGCAGTCAACCTACGAGCAGTACTTC; cdr3_aa: CASGFGQSTYEQYF
j_call: TRBJ2-3; d_call: TRBD1; clone_size: few; v_call: TRBV12-3/TRBV12-4; cdr3_nt: TGTGCCAGCAGCCGAGACAGGGGTCGCGCAGATACGCAGTATTTT; cdr3_aa: CASSRDRGRADTQYF
j_call: TRBJ2-5; d_call: TRBD2; clone_size: .; v_call: TRBV29-1; cdr3_nt: TGCAGCGTTGAAACTAGCGTGAGTGGGACCGAGTACTTC; cdr3_aa: CSVETSVSGTEYF
j_call: TRBJ1-1; d_call: .; clone_size: many; v_call: TRBV20-1; cdr3_nt: TGCAGTGCTAAGATGAACACTGAAGCTTTCTTT; cdr3_aa: CSAKMNTEAFF
j_call: TRBJ2-1; d_call: .; clone_size: many; v_call: TRBV11-3; cdr3_nt: TGTGCCAGCAGCTTAGTTAGGAGGGGCTCCTACAATGAGCAGTTCTTC; cdr3_aa: CASSLVRRGSYNEQFF
j_call: TRBJ1-4; d_call: .; clone_size: many; v_call: TRBV20-1; cdr3_nt: TGCAGTGCTAGAGGTGAAGGGTCTAATGAAAAACTGTTTTTT; cdr3_aa: CSARGEGSNEKLFF
j_call: TRBJ1-3; d_call: .; clone_size: many; v_call: TRBV11-2; cdr3_nt: TGTGCCAGCAGCTTAGATCGTAACGGCAACACCATATATTTT; cdr3_aa: CASSLDRNGNTIYF
j_call: TRBJ2-1; d_call: TRBD2; clone_size: .; v_call: TRBV18; cdr3_nt: TGTGCCAGCTCACCCCAAGACGGTCTAGCGGGAGAGCAGTTCTTC; cdr3_aa: CASSPQDGLAGEQFF
j_call: TRBJ2-1; d_call: TRBD1; clone_size: many; v_call: TRBV12-3/TRBV12-4; cdr3_nt: TGTGCCAGCAGCGCCGGGACAGGGAACTACAATGAGCAGTTCTTC; cdr3_aa: CASSAGTGNYNEQFF
j_call: TRBJ2-7; d_call: .; clone_size: many; v_call: TRBV20-1; cdr3_nt: TGCAGTGCCCGGTCCGCGGGACCTACCTACGAGCAGTACTTC; cdr3_aa: CSARSAGPTYEQYF
j_call: TRBJ1-1; d_call: .; clone_size: few; v_call: TRBV11-1; cdr3_nt: TGTGCCAGCAGCGTTCGCAGGCTGAACGGTGAAGCTTTCTTT; cdr3_aa: CASSVRRLNGEAFF
j_call: TRBJ2-1; d_call: TRBD2; clone_size: few; v_call: TRBV20-1; cdr3_nt: TGCAGTGCTCCCGGGACTAGCGGGCCCAATGAGCAGTTCTTC; cdr3_aa: CSAPGTSGPNEQFF
j_call: TRBJ1-3; d_call: .; clone_size: .; v_call: TRBV19; cdr3_nt: TGTGCCAGTAGTATTTCTGGAAACACCATATATTTT; cdr3_aa: CASSISGNTIYF
j_call: TRBJ1-1; d_call: .; clone_size: many; v_call: TRBV29-1; cdr3_nt: TGCAGCGTCGTTGGGACAACGAACACTGAAGCTTTCTTT; cdr3_aa: CSVVGTTNTEAFF
j_call: TRBJ2-4; d_call: .; clone_size: .; v_call: TRBV28; cdr3_nt: TGTGCCAGCAGTTTATTAAAGGGGGTTGTGGACATTCAGTACTTC; cdr3_aa: CASSLLKGVVDIQYF
j_call: TRBJ1-5; d_call: TRBD1; clone_size: many; v_call: TRBV20-1; cdr3_nt: TGCAGTGCTAGTGAGGACAGGGGGCAGCCCCAGCATTTT; cdr3_aa: CSASEDRGQPQHF
j_call: TRBJ1-6; d_call: .; clone_size: .; v_call: TRBV11-3; cdr3_nt: TGTGCCAGCAGCATACTACACAGGGTACGCGATTCACCCCTCCACTTT; cdr3_aa: CASSILHRVRDSPLHF
j_call: TRBJ2-7; d_call: TRBD2; clone_size: many; v_call: TRBV20-1; cdr3_nt: TGCAGTGCTAGAGGAGGGACTAGCGGGAGCTCCTACGAGCAGTACTTC; cdr3_aa: CSARGGTSGSSYEQYF
j_call: TRBJ2-1; d_call: TRBD2; clone_size: few; v_call: TRBV18; cdr3_nt: TGTGCCAGCTCACCAGCGACTAGCGGGAACAATGAGCAGTTCTTC; cdr3_aa: CASSPATSGNNEQFF
j_call: TRBJ2-1; d_call: TRBD2; clone_size: many; v_call: TRBV3-1; cdr3_nt: TGTGCCAGCAGCCAGATAGCGGGAGGGAGCTCCTACAATGAGCAGTTCTTC; cdr3_aa: CASSQIAGGSSYNEQFF